This TCR beta chain appears in the sequencing data of a study of low-dose radiotherapy and immunotherapy resistance in tumors. At the level of the study: Intravenous cyclophosphamide at 200 mg/m2 preceded radiation and immunotherapy by one day, every two weeks. Patients' oral aspirin dose was 300 mg daily across four cycles from cycle 1 day 1.

TRAV- and TRBV-specific primers primed first-strand cDNA, covering alpha and beta chains. A roughly 20-cycle PCR with a constant-region primer and V-primer adapter amplified TCRs. One entry per CDR3 protein, called by TCRdb with MiXCR from the reads. The sample contains 85,000 to 95,000 distinct CDR3 sequences, 9.4% of which appear only once. Germline V CDR1 and CDR2: SGHAT, FQDESV (reference sequence). The V segment lost 5 bases and the J segment 6 bases; nucleotides outside the gene matches: 3. The length of the CDR3 is 14 residues. Ten or more counts support this clonotype. The sample's time point: before trial treatment. Every donor was treated with nivolumab, ipilimumab, aspirin, low-dose cyclophosphamide and also low-dose radiotherapy.

The receptor's source is a male donor with prostate cancer. The sequencing here drew on PBMCs, taken before treatment. J is TRBJ2-2 and V is TRBV11-1, with 10 bases aligning to TRBD1. The CDR3 DNA sequence: TGTGCCAGCAGCGCGGGACAGGGGTCCGGGGAGCTGTTTTTT. Its protein product is CASSAGQGSGELFF. Complete variable domain (other parts from reference TRBV11-1 and TRBJ2-2): EAEVAQSPRYKITEKSQAVAFWCDPISGHATLYWYRQILGQGPELLVQFQDESVVDDSQLPKDRFSAERLKGVDSTLKIQPAELGDSAMYLCASSAGQGSGELFFGEGSRLTVL.